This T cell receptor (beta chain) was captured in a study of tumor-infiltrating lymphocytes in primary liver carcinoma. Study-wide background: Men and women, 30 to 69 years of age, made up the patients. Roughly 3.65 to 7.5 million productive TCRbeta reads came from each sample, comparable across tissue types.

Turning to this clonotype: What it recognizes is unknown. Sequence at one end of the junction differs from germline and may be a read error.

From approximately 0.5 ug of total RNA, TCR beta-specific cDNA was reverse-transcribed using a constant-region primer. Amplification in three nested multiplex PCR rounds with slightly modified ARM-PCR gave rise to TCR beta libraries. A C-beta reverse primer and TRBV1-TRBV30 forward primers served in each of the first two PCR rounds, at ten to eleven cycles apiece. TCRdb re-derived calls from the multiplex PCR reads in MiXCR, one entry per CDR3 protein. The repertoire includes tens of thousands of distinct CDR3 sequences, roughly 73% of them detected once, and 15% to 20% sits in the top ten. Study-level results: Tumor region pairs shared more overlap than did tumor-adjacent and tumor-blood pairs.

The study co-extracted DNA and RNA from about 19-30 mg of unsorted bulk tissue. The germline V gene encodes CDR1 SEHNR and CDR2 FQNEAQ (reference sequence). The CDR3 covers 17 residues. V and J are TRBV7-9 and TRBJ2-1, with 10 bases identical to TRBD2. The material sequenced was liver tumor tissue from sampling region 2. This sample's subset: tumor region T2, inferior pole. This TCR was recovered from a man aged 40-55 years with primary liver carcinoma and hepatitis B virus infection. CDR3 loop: CPSSFKGAGGYYNEHFF. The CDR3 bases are TGTCCCAGCAGCTTTAAGGGAGCGGGAGGGTACTACAATGAGCACTTCTTC.